This T cell receptor (beta chain) was sequenced for a study of cytomegalovirus exposure and HLA in healthy donors. Primers: 60 Vbeta forward and 13 Jbeta reverse. Original handling: There were tens of millions of unique TCR beta chains by a later count, and approximately 11 million of them were shared. This table comes from immunoSEQ multiplex PCR, and its TCRdb copy is limited to in-frame clones, with some not included. Clone size and the V and J calls come from that table; the DNA yielded D and trimming. The sample yields 150,000 to 200,000 clones, about 80% seen once. The germline CDR1 and CDR2 sequences are MRHNA and SNTAGT. This CDR3 contains 13 residues. Trimming took off 5 bases at V and 5 bases at J, with 10 bases between the two ends. Study-level points and caveats: V- and J-gene trimming in TCR beta was tied to a missense DCLRE1C variant by an analysis performed later. Through in vitro validation, three CMV-associated chains were shown to be specific for CMV antigens. Further analysis was carried out later, and it showed several of the most significant clusters appearing linked to common viral pathogens.

Concerning this clone: The antigen remains unidentified.

The TCR comes from a man in his forties or fifties in good health and CMV-seropositive. The sequencing input was PBMCs. This sequence joins TRBV6-4 and TRBJ1-5, with D possibly matching TRBD1 (5 bases). In DNA, the CDR3 is TGTGCCAGCAGTCCGGACACGGATCAGCCCCAGCATTTT. It yields the protein CASSPDTDQPQHF.